Following are 10 T cell receptor beta chains from one sample sequenced in a study of CXCR3-negative and CXCR3-positive naive CD8 T cells. Regarding the study as a whole: Naive cells that were CXCR3-positive had more hydrophobic TRB CDR3s (compared with CXCR3-negative naive cells).

These receptors are not linked to any known antigen. Each TRB cDNA library was prepared by 5' RACE (with UMI labels). TCRdb reprocessed the 5' RACE reads and stores each CDR3 protein as one record, lacking DNA. The ten top clones account for around 0.82%, within a sample of 75,000 to 100,000 distinct CDR3 sequences. The specimen was naive CXCR3+ CD8+ T cells from blood. Subset noted: CD45RO-CCR7+CD27+CD95- naive CD8+ T cells expressing CXCR3 (TNR3+). Every receptor here comes from a human donor in good health. Some clones in this sample may be carry-over from other donors' samples.

V and J are TRBV28 and TRBJ2-2; no DNA is available, so the TRBD1 call from TCRdb remains unchecked. Germline V gene data show CDR1 as MDHEN and CDR2 as SYDVKM. The CDR3 length is 14 residues. This CDR3 reads CASSLQGEAGELFF.

V and J are TRBV5-1 and TRBJ1-1; the D call of TRBD1 rests on TCRdb alone, since no DNA is present to check it. The CDR3 is 14 amino acids. CDR1 and CDR2 (germline): SGHRS, YFSETQ. CDR3 in amino acids: CTSSLVQGRTEAFF.

The gene calls are TRBV12-3 or TRBV12-4 and TRBJ2-1; TCRdb picks TRBD1, but there is no DNA to check that call. The CDR3 consists of 14 residues. The CDR3: CASSSDRAGNEQFF.

The chain couples TRBV5-1 to TRBJ2-3; checking the TCRdb D call of TRBD2 is not possible without DNA. Germline lookup yields CDR1 SGHRS and CDR2 YFSETQ. CDR3 size: 17 residues. CDR3 protein: CASQPGLAEWGTDTQYF.

The chain links TRBV7-9 to TRBJ1-1. CDR1 and CDR2 (germline): SEHNR, FQNEAQ (reference sequence). The CDR3 consists of 12 residues. CDR3 in amino acids: CASSPGLAEAFF.

V gene TRBV28 combines with J gene TRBJ2-7; the D call of TRBD1 rests on TCRdb alone, since no DNA is present to check it. CDR3 length equals 16 residues. CDR1 is MDHEN, CDR2 SYDVKM, per germline. The CDR3 is CASSLLGSSPSYEQYF. The whole variable domain, remainder taken from reference TRBV28 and TRBJ2-7, is DVKVTQSSRYLVKRTGEKVFLECVQDMDHENMFWYRQDPGLGLRLIYFSYDVKMKEKGDIPEGYSVSREKKERFSLILESASTNQTSMYLCASSLLGSSPSYEQYFGPGTRLTVT.

Here the CDR3 reads CASSVSQPSEQYF. The gene calls are TRBV6-5 and TRBJ2-7. Germline V gene data show CDR1 as MNHEY and CDR2 as SVGAGI. This CDR3 region has 13 residues.

The chain recombines TRBV7-3 with TRBJ2-1. The CDR3 consists of 15 residues. The germline V gene has CDR1 SGHTA and CDR2 FQGTGA. The CDR3: CASSLLGSAYNEQFF.

The V and J genes are TRBV29-1 and TRBJ1-3; TCRdb indicates TRBD1, and absent DNA this call remains unverified. The CDR3 extends over 14 amino acids. Germline CDR1 and CDR2: SQVTM and ANQGSEA. CDR3 residues: CSVVGGNSGNTIYF.

The chain carries TRBV28 and TRBJ1-4; without DNA, the TCRdb call of TRBD1 cannot be checked. Germline V gene lookup returns CDR1 MDHEN and CDR2 SYDVKM. The CDR3 is made up of 16 amino acids. CDR3 protein: CASSLSPQGTNEKLFF.